This TCR beta chain is drawn from a study of T cell responses to AZD1222 COVID-19 vaccine. Germline V gene sequence: CDR1 KGHSH, CDR2 LQKENI. Trimming removed 4 bases from V and 0 bases from J; junction bases left unmatched: 2. The CDR3 contains 15 residues. The method was immunoSEQ multiplex PCR; TCRdb's version includes in-frame clones alone and lacks a portion of them. Among 80,000 or so clones listed, 90% were seen once. This TCR was sampled from an adult who received the AZD1222 COVID-19 vaccine. The material sequenced was peripheral blood, taken 28 days after the second AZD1222 dose. The rearrangement joins TRBV18 to TRBJ1-4, with 7 bases fitting TRBD1. This CDR3 is CASSRGQATNEKLFF. The CDR3 region has the DNA TGTGCCAGCTCACGCGGACAGGCAACTAATGAAAAACTGTTTTTT.